The entry below gives a single T cell receptor (beta chain) sequence along with its context. Distinct nucleotide sequences in the sample also encode this CDR3. Per the original methods: Out-of-frame sequences were removed, leaving 2 million to 2.5 million distinct TCRbeta sequences. TCRdb's table, derived via immunoSEQ multiplex PCR, lists solely in-frame clones and lacks some. Clone size and the V and J calls come from that table; the DNA yielded D and trimming. The table has about 82,000 clones, about 85% seen once. Germline trimming cut 4 bases from V and 3 bases from J; bases unmatched to any gene: 2. The CDR3 is 13 amino acids. Germline lookup yields CDR1 LNHDA and CDR2 SQIVND (reference sequence). The sort gate was single viable CD3+CD4+CD8-CD45RO+ cells for memory CD4+ T cells. CD4+ T cells were isolated by positive magnetic selection. These data come from a study of memory CD4+ T cells and cytomegalovirus serostatus.

This TCR was sampled from an adult in good health and CMV-seronegative. The rearrangement joins TRBV19 to TRBJ1-1, with 7 bases fitting TRBD1. Sequences were obtained from memory CD4+ T cells from blood. CDR3 region: CASSTTGDTEAFF. CDR3 coding DNA: TGTGCCAGTAGTACCACAGGGGACACTGAAGCTTTCTTT. Using reference TRBV19 and TRBJ1-1 for the parts outside the CDR3, the full variable domain is DGGITQSPKYLFRKEGQNVTLSCEQNLNHDAMYWYRQDPGQGLRLIYYSQIVNDFQKGDIAEGYSVSREKKESFPLTVTSAQKNPTAFYLCASSTTGDTEAFFGQGTRLTVV.